These 15 T cell receptor beta chains share one sample of origin, sequenced in a study of T cells in localized non-small cell lung cancer. The repertoire was sequenced with immunoSEQ multiplex PCR; TCRdb's copy has only in-frame clones and lacks some. The sample yields about 11,000 clones, about 29% seen once. Sequenced here: lung tumor tissue, sampled before any cancer treatment. Receptor source: a man aged 35 to 69 with stage I lung adenocarcinoma.

The J gene is TRBJ2-3, the V gene TRBV19; D is undetermined. CDR1 and CDR2 from the germline V gene are LNHDA and SQIVND (reference sequence). The CDR3 has 11 residues. V was shortened by 7 bases and J by 8 bases, with 10 bases between the two germline ends. The CDR3 bases are TGTGCCAGTAATTGGCACGGTACGCAGTATTTT. Translation gives CASNWHGTQYF.

V is TRBV14 and J is TRBJ1-2; no firm D call. This CDR3 contains 18 residues. Germline V gene data show CDR1 as SGHDN and CDR2 as FVKESK. V was clipped by 3 bases and J by 4 bases, with 24 bases between them. The CDR3 is CASSQGSRVNTPTYGYTF. CDR3 DNA sequence: TGTGCCAGCAGCCAGGGGAGTCGTGTGAACACCCCGACCTATGGCTACACCTTC. Combining the CDR3 with reference TRBV14 and TRBJ1-2 gives the whole variable domain EAGVTQFPSHSVIEKGQTVTLRCDPISGHDNLYWYRRVMGKEIKFLLHFVKESKQDESGMPNNRFLAERTGGTYSTLKVQPAELEDSGVYFCASSQGSRVNTPTYGYTFGSGTRLTVV.

The J gene is TRBJ1-1, the V gene TRBV11-3, with 7 bases matching TRBD1. This CDR3 spans 16 amino acids. Germline trimming cut 5 bases from V and 4 bases from J; bases unmatched to any gene: 13. Per the germline V gene, CDR1 is SGHNT and CDR2 is YENEEA. CDR3 sequence (DNA): TGTGCCAGCAGCCCTCCAGGGGGACGCGAAGGCACTGAAGCTTTCTTT. Its translation: CASSPPGGREGTEAFF.

V is TRBV11-3 and J is TRBJ2-7; possibly TRBD2 for D (5 bases). V lost 0 bases and J 5 bases, leaving 14 bases between the germline ends. This CDR3 comprises 15 residues. The germline CDR1 and CDR2 sequences are SGHNT and YENEEA. CDR3 in amino acids: CASSLEGGLGNEQYF. CDR3 nucleotides: TGTGCCAGCAGCTTAGAAGGAGGCCTGGGGAACGAGCAGTACTTC.

This clone was seen a handful of times. The gene calls are TRBV9 and TRBJ2-3; no firm D call. CDR1 and CDR2 (germline): SGDLS, YYNGEE. This CDR3 comprises 14 residues. V lost 4 bases to trimming and J lost 2 bases, with 11 bases between them. As DNA, the CDR3 is TGTGCCAGCAGCCTAGAAGAAAACACAGATACGCAGTATTTT. Protein product: CASSLEENTDTQYF.

The chain links TRBV11-3 to TRBJ2-7; TRBD1 aligns across 9 bases. J was trimmed by 6 bases and V by 5 bases; bases with no gene match: 11. CDR1 and CDR2 (germline): SGHNT, YENEEA. This CDR3 region has 15 residues. CDR3 residues: CASSPNQGDRVEQYF. For the CDR3, the DNA is TGTGCCAGCAGCCCGAACCAGGGGGACAGGGTCGAGCAGTACTTC. Together with reference TRBV11-3 and TRBJ2-7, the CDR3 gives the full variable domain: EAGVVQSPRYKIIEKKQPVAFWCNPISGHNTLYWYLQNLGQGPELLIRYENEEAVDDSQLPKDRFSAERLKGVDSTLKIQPAELGDSAVYLCASSPNQGDRVEQYFGPGTRLTVT.

The rearrangement uses TRBV29-1 and TRBJ1-4; TRBD1 is a possible D gene (5 bases). Trimming took off 7 bases at V and 8 bases at J, with 14 bases between the two ends. This CDR3 has 12 amino acids. Germline V gene sequence: CDR1 SQVTM, CDR2 ANQGSEA. The CDR3 nucleotides are TGCAGCGCCGCGGGGGGTGGGGAAAAACTGTTTTTT. Its protein is CSAAGGGEKLFF.

This clone showed up many times. This rearrangement joins TRBV11-3 to TRBJ2-6, with 10 bases aligning to TRBD1. The CDR3 covers 17 residues. The germline gives CDR1 SGHNT, CDR2 YENEEA. After removal of 5 bases from V and 1 base from J, the junction contained 5 bases not matched to a gene. The CDR3 sequence: CASSRGTGVSGANVLTF. As DNA, the CDR3 is TGTGCCAGCAGCCGCGGGACAGGGGTTTCTGGGGCCAACGTCCTGACTTTC.

This sequence joins TRBV18 and TRBJ1-6; TRBD1 might be the D (5 bases). Trimming stripped 3 bases from V and 14 bases from J, with 11 bases between. Germline loops: CDR1 KGHSH, CDR2 LQKENI. CDR3 size: 12 residues. CDR3 in amino acids: CASSPGPWALHF. CDR3 in DNA: TGTGCCAGCTCACCGGGGCCTTGGGCCCTCCACTTT.

A few counts support this clone. V and J are TRBV5-1 and TRBJ1-6, with D unresolved. The V gene lost 0 bases and the J gene lost 7 bases, with 8 bases spanning the gap. The length of the CDR3 is 14 residues. Germline V gene sequence: CDR1 SGHRS, CDR2 YFSETQ. CDR3 sequence: CASSLDMANSPLHF. CDR3 DNA sequence: TGCGCCAGCAGCTTGGACATGGCCAATTCACCCCTCCACTTT. The full variable domain, with the rest looked up from reference TRBV5-1 and TRBJ1-6, is KAGVTQTPRYLIKTRGQQVTLSCSPISGHRSVSWYQQTPGQGLQFLFEYFSETQRNKGNFPGRFSGRQFSNSRSEMNVSTLELGDSALYLCASSLDMANSPLHFGNGTRLTVT.

V gene TRBV25-1 combines with J gene TRBJ1-1, with D possibly being TRBD1 (6 bases). The CDR3 has 13 amino acids. Germline-derived CDR1 and CDR2 are MGHDK and SYGVNS. The germline V and J ends were trimmed by 8 bases and 2 bases, with 12 bases remaining between them. CDR3 nucleotide sequence: TGTGCCAGCTCGGGGGACACCAACACTGAAGCTTTCTTT. It is translated as CASSGDTNTEAFF.

With respect to this clone: The junction and the germline gene differ at one end; a read error may be behind it. V gene TRBV19 combines with J gene TRBJ2-4; 7 nucleotides align to TRBD1. Germline CDR1 is LNHDA and CDR2 is SQIVND (reference sequence). The CDR3 is 14 residues long. The CDR3 sequence is CASSIDTSSGQYRF. The CDR3 nucleotides read TGTGCCAGTAGTATAGATACTTCGTCGGGACAGTACCGTTTC.

The rearrangement uses TRBV11-3 and TRBJ2-7, with 7 nucleotides matching TRBD1. The CDR3 has 14 residues. The germline V gene encodes CDR1 SGHNT and CDR2 YENEEA. The ends lost 3 bases at V and 5 bases at J; junction bases unmatched: 7. In DNA, the CDR3 is TGTGCCAGCAGCTTGCTCTACAGGGGCCACGAGCAGTACTTC. Translation: CASSLLYRGHEQYF.

The rearrangement joins TRBV6-8 to TRBJ2-1; perhaps TRBD2 as D (7 bases). This CDR3 spans 15 amino acids. The germline V and J ends were trimmed by 5 bases and 4 bases, with 15 bases remaining between them. CDR1 is MNHGY and CDR2 is SAAAGT in the germline V gene. CDR3 protein: CASSPGGGPYNEQFF. The CDR3 DNA follows: TGTGCCAGCAGTCCCGGCGGGGGCCCTTACAATGAGCAGTTCTTC.

This clone was seen at least ten times. V is TRBV9 and J is TRBJ2-2; a possible D gene is TRBD2 (5 bases). Per germline, CDR1 SGDLS and CDR2 YYNGEE. V dropped 0 bases and J dropped 8 bases, with 11 bases sitting between them. This CDR3 comprises 14 residues. The CDR3, as DNA: TGTGCCAGCAGCGTAGCGCCGGGGTCTGGGGAGCTGTTTTTT. Translated, it gives CASSVAPGSGELFF.